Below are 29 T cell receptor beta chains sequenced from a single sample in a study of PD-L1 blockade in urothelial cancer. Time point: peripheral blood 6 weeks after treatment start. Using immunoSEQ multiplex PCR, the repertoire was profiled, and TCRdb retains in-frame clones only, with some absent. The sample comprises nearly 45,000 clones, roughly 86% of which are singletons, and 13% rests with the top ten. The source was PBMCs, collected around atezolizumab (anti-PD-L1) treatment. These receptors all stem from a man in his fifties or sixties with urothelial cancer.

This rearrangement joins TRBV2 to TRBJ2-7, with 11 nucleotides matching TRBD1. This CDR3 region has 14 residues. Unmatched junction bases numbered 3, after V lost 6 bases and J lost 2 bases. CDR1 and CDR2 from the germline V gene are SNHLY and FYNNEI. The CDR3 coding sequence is TGTGCCAGCAGCGGGACAGGGGGAGCCTACGAGCAGTACTTC. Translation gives CASSGTGGAYEQYF.

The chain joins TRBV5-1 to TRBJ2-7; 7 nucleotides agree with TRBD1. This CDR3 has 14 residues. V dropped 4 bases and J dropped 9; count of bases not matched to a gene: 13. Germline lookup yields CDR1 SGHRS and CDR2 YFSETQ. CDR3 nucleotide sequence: TGCGCCAGCAGCGAAGGACAGGCCCCCGCGTGGCAGTACTTC. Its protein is CASSEGQAPAWQYF.

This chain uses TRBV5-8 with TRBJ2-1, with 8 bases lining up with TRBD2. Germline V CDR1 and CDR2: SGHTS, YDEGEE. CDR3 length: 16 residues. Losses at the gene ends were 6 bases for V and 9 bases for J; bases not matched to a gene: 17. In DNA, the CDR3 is TGTGCCAGCACCCTAACAGCGGGAGTCCTGGGCAGTGAGCAGTTCTTC. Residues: CASTLTAGVLGSEQFF.

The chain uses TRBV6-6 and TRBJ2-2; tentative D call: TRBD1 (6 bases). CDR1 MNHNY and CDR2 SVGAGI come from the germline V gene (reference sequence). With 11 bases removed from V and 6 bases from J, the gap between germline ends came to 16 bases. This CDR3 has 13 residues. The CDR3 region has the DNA TGTGCCGGAAGTTGGACAGCCCCCGGGGAGCTGTTTTTT. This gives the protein CAGSWTAPGELFF.

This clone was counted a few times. The CDR3 region is CASSRGDQETQYF. In DNA form, the CDR3 reads TGTGCCAGCAGCCGCGGAGATCAAGAGACCCAGTACTTC. The V gene is TRBV7-2, the J gene TRBJ2-5; D is unclear. Germline V lookup: CDR1 SGHTA, CDR2 FQGNSA. The CDR3 runs 13 residues. V was cut by 5 bases and J by 2 bases, with 9 bases left in between.

The CDR3 DNA reads TGTGCCAGCAGCCAGACTAGACGGGAGACCCAGTACTTC. Translation: CASSQTRRETQYF. This chain links TRBV6-6 with TRBJ2-5; tentative D call: TRBD2 (6 bases). Germline-derived CDR1 and CDR2 are MNHNY and SVGAGI (reference sequence). V lost 6 bases to trimming and J lost 5 bases, with 13 bases between them. This CDR3 has 13 residues.

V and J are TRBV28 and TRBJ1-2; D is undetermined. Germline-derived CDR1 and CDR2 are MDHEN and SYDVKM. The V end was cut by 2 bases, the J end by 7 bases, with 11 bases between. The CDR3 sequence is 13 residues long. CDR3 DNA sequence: TGTGCCAGCAGTTTAACCCGGACTTTTGGCTACACCTTC. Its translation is CASSLTRTFGYTF.

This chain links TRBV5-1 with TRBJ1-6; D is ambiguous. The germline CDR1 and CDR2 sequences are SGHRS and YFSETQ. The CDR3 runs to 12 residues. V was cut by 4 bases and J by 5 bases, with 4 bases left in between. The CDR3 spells CASSENNSPLHF. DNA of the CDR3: TGCGCCAGCAGCGAGAATAATTCACCCCTCCACTTT. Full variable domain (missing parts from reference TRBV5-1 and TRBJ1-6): KAGVTQTPRYLIKTRGQQVTLSCSPISGHRSVSWYQQTPGQGLQFLFEYFSETQRNKGNFPGRFSGRQFSNSRSEMNVSTLELGDSALYLCASSENNSPLHFGNGTRLTVT.

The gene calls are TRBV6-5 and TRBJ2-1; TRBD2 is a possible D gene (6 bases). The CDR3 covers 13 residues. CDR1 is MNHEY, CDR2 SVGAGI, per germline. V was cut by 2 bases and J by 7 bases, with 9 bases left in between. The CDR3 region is CASSYTSMNEQFF. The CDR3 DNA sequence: TGTGCCAGCAGTTACACTAGCATGAATGAGCAGTTCTTC.

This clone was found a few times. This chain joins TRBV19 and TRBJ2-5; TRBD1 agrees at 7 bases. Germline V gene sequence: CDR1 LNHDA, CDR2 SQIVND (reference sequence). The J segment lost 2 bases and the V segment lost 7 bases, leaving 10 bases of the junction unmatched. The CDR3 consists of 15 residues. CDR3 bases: TGTGCCAGTAAGAAGGGGGCCGGGCCACAAGAGACCCAGTACTTC. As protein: CASKKGAGPQETQYF.

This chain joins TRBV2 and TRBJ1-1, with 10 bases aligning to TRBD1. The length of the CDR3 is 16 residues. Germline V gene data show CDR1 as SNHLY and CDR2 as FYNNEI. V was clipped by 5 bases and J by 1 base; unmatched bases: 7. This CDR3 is CASSSGWDRGNTEAFF. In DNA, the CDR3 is TGTGCCAGCAGTTCCGGGTGGGACAGGGGGAACACTGAAGCTTTCTTT.

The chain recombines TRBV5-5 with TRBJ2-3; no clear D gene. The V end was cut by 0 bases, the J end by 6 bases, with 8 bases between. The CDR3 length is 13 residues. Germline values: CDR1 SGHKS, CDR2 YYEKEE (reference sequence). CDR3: CASSLEHWDTQYF. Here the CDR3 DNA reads TGTGCCAGCAGCTTGGAGCACTGGGATACGCAGTATTTT.

The CDR3 nucleotides are TGCGCCAGCAGCTTGGCAACAGCGGGGCGCACAGATACGCAGTATTTT. Translation gives CASSLATAGRTDTQYF. V is TRBV5-1 and J is TRBJ2-3; 7 bases match TRBD2. CDR3 size: 16 residues. J gave up 1 base and V 0 bases, and 5 bases lay outside the gene matches. Germline V gene lookup returns CDR1 SGHRS and CDR2 YFSETQ.

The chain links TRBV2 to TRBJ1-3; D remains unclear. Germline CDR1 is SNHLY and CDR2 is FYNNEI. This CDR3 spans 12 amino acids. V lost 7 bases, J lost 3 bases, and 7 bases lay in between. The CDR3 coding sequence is TGTGCCAGCAAGCTGAATGGAAACACCATATATTTT. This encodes CASKLNGNTIYF. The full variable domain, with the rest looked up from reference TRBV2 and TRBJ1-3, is EPEVTQTPSHQVTQMGQEVILRCVPISNHLYFYWYRQILGQKVEFLVSFYNNEISEKSEIFDDQFSVERPDGSNFTLKIRSTKLEDSAMYFCASKLNGNTIYFGEGSWLTVV.

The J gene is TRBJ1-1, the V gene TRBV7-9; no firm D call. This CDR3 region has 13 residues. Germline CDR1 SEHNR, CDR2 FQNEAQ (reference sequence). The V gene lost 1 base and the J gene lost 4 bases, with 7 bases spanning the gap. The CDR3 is CASSLGPSTEAFF. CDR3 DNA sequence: TGTGCCAGCAGCTTAGGTCCCAGCACTGAAGCTTTCTTT.

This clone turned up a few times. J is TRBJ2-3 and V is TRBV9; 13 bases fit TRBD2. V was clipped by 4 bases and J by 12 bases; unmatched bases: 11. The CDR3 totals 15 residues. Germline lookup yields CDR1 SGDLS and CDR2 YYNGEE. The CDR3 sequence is CASSPLAGGSGGQYF. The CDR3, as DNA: TGTGCCAGCAGCCCACTAGCGGGAGGGAGCGGGGGTCAGTATTTT.

CDR3 coding DNA: TGTGCCAGCAGTTACTCGTTCACAGGGAAAGAGACCCAGTACTTC. Residues: CASSYSFTGKETQYF. The V and J genes are TRBV6-5 and TRBJ2-5; D may be TRBD1 (6 bases). The V gene's germline CDR1 is MNHEY and CDR2 SVGAGI. This CDR3 spans 15 amino acids. The V gene lost 0 bases and the J gene lost 3 bases, with 11 bases spanning the gap.

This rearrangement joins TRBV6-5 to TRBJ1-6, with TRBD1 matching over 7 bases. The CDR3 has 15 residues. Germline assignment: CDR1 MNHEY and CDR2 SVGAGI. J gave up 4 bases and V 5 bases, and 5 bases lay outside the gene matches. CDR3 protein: CASSAGQTYNSPLHF. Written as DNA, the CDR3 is TGTGCCAGCAGTGCGGGACAGACTTATAATTCACCCCTCCACTTT.

CDR3 amino acids: CASSLSGTGHNEQFF. The CDR3 region has the DNA TGCGCCAGCAGCCTATCCGGGACAGGGCACAATGAGCAGTTCTTC. This chain joins TRBV5-1 and TRBJ2-1; 9 nucleotides agree with TRBD1. Looked up from germline, CDR1 is SGHRS and CDR2 is YFSETQ. The CDR3 has 15 residues. V lost 4 bases to trimming and J lost 5 bases; unmatched junction nucleotides: 7.

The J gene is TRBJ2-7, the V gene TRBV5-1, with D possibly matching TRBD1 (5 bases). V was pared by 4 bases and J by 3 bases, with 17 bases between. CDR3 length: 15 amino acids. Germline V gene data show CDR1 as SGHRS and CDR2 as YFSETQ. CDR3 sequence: CASSPQGGRGYEQYF. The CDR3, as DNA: TGCGCCAGCAGCCCCCAGGGTGGTAGAGGCTACGAGCAGTACTTC.

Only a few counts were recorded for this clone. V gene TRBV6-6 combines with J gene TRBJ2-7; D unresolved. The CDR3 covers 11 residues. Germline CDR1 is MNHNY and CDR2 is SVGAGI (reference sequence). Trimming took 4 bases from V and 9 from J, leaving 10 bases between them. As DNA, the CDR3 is TGTGCCAGCAGTTCCGGTGATAGGCAGTACTTC. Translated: CASSSGDRQYF.

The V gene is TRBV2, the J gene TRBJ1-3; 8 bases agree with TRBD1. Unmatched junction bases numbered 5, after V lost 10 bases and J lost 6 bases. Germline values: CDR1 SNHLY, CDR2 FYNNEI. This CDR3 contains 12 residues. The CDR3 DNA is TGTGCCACAGAGGGACAGGCAAACACCATATATTTT. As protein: CATEGQANTIYF.

This chain's CDR3 is CASSPGVAGAAENIQYF. For the CDR3, the DNA is TGTGCCAGCAGCCCGGGCGTGGCGGGGGCGGCGGAAAACATTCAGTACTTC. This chain joins TRBV11-3 and TRBJ2-4, with D tentatively TRBD2 (7 bases). The CDR3 is made up of 17 amino acids. V was trimmed by 5 bases and J by 5 bases, leaving 22 bases between them. CDR1 is SGHNT and CDR2 is YENEEA in the germline V gene.

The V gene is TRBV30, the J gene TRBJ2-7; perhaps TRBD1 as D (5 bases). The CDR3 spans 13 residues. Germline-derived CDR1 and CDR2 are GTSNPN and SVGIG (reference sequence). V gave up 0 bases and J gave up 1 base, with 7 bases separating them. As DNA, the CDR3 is TGTGCCTGGAGTGTAAGACAGTCCTACGAGCAGTACTTC. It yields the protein CAWSVRQSYEQYF.

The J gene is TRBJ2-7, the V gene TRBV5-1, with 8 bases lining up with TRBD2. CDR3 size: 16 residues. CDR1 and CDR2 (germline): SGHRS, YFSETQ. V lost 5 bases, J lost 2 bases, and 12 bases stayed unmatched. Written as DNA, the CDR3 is TGCGCCAGCAGAGCAGGCTTAGCGGGGTCAACCTACGAGCAGTACTTC. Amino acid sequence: CASRAGLAGSTYEQYF.

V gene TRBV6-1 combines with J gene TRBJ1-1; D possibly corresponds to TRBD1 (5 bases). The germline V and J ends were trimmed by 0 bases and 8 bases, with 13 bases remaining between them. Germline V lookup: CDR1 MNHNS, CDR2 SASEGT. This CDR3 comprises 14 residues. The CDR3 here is CASSEAGGAGEAFF. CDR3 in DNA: TGTGCCAGCAGTGAAGCGGGAGGTGCAGGGGAAGCTTTCTTT.

CDR3 loop: CASSQSTEGYTF. DNA of the CDR3: TGTGCCAGCTCACAGAGTACGGAGGGCTACACCTTC. This sequence joins TRBV18 and TRBJ1-2; no definite D call. Germline-derived CDR1 and CDR2 are KGHSH and LQKENI. CDR3 length equals 12 residues. Trimming took 4 bases from V and 8 from J, leaving 11 bases between them.

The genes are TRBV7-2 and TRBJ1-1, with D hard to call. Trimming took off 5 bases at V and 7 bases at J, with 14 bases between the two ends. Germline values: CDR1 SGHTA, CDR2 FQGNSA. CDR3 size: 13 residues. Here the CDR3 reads CASSPYGRSEAFF. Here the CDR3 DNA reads TGTGCCAGCAGCCCCTATGGTCGGAGTGAAGCTTTCTTT.

The CDR3 spells CASSPLLQDSNTEAFF. The CDR3 DNA follows: TGTGCCAGCTCCCCGCTCCTTCAAGACAGTAACACTGAAGCTTTCTTT. The V and J genes are TRBV18 and TRBJ1-1; D is possibly TRBD1 (5 bases). Germline V gene data show CDR1 as KGHSH and CDR2 as LQKENI. This CDR3 is built from 16 residues. Trimming shortened V by 6 bases and J by 2 bases, and 19 bases separated the two germline ends.